These T cell receptor beta chains were read from a single sample in a study of molecular identifiers for immune sequencing clone quantification. TCRdb analysed the PCR reads with MiXCR anew, one entry per CDR3 protein. The repertoire holds about 36,000 distinct CDR3 sequences, with around 18% as singletons. Sample: naive CD8+ T cells from blood, with Jurkat cell RNA spiked in. These receptors were taken from a human donor in good health. Some libraries in this study had Jurkat cell RNA spiked in. Both conserved end residues are part of each CDR3. The D gene is left open where the match is weak. Rows give clone size only sometimes, using once, few, many, or a class for an expanded clone.

v_gene: TRBV13
abundance: NA
d_gene: TRBD2
j_gene: TRBJ2-2
CDR3nt: TGTGCCAGCAGCCCAAGGACTAGCGGGAGGTCAGGGGAGCTGTTTTTT
CDR3aa: CASSPRTSGRSGELFF

v_gene: TRBV5-6
abundance: many
d_gene: NA
j_gene: TRBJ2-5
CDR3nt: TGTGCCAGCAGCTGGAGGAGGCCCGGAGAGACCCAGTACTTC
CDR3aa: CASSWRRPGETQYF

v_gene: TRBV29-1
abundance: many
d_gene: NA
j_gene: TRBJ1-4
CDR3nt: TGCAGCGTTCTTTCGACGGCAACTAATGAAAAACTGTTTTTT
CDR3aa: CSVLSTATNEKLFF

v_gene: TRBV15
abundance: NA
d_gene: NA
j_gene: TRBJ2-7
CDR3nt: TGTGCCACCAGCAGAGGGGTCGCATCCTACGAGCAGTACTTC
CDR3aa: CATSRGVASYEQYF

v_gene: TRBV4-3
abundance: many
d_gene: NA
j_gene: TRBJ2-1
CDR3nt: TGCGCCAGCAGCCAGACATACAATGAGCAGTTCTTC
CDR3aa: CASSQTYNEQFF

v_gene: TRBV28
abundance: NA
d_gene: NA
j_gene: TRBJ1-3
CDR3nt: TGTGCCAGCAGTGCTACAGGGTTTGGAAACACCGTATATTTT
CDR3aa: CASSATGFGNTVYF

v_gene: TRBV7-9
abundance: NA
d_gene: NA
j_gene: TRBJ1-4
CDR3nt: TGTGCCAGCAGCTCATCTCGGGATGAAGAACTGTTTTTT
CDR3aa: CASSSSRDEELFF

v_gene: TRBV4-3
abundance: NA
d_gene: NA
j_gene: TRBJ2-3
CDR3nt: TGCGCCAGCAGCCAAGCCCACATCTTCCCAGATACGCAGTATTTT
CDR3aa: CASSQAHIFPDTQYF

v_gene: TRBV7-9
abundance: many
d_gene: TRBD1
j_gene: TRBJ2-2
CDR3nt: TGTGCCTCCACAACCCCGGGACAGGGGGGCACCGGGGAGCTGTTTTTT
CDR3aa: CASTTPGQGGTGELFF

v_gene: TRBV7-7
abundance: few
d_gene: TRBD1
j_gene: TRBJ1-1
CDR3nt: TGTGCCAGCAGCCCCGGACAGGGTGAGAACACTGAAGCTTTCTTT
CDR3aa: CASSPGQGENTEAFF

v_gene: TRBV13
abundance: many
d_gene: TRBD2
j_gene: TRBJ2-5
CDR3nt: TGTGCCAGCAGCATCTACCGGGAGGCAGAAGAGACCCAGTACTTC
CDR3aa: CASSIYREAEETQYF

v_gene: TRBV19
abundance: few
d_gene: NA
j_gene: TRBJ2-1
CDR3nt: TGTGCCAGTAGTATTATCTCGACAGGCGTGCAGTTCTTC
CDR3aa: CASSIISTGVQFF

v_gene: TRBV28
abundance: NA
d_gene: NA
j_gene: TRBJ2-3
CDR3nt: TGTGCCAGCAGTTACAACAGGGAGGGCACAGATACGCAGTATTTT
CDR3aa: CASSYNREGTDTQYF

v_gene: TRBV20-1
abundance: many
d_gene: NA
j_gene: TRBJ2-1
CDR3nt: TGCAGTGCTAGCCCGACCTTCTCTGAGGAGCAGTTCTTC
CDR3aa: CSASPTFSEEQFF

v_gene: TRBV7-6
abundance: many
d_gene: NA
j_gene: TRBJ2-3
CDR3nt: TGTGCCAGCAGCTTTATCGCAGATACGCAGTATTTT
CDR3aa: CASSFIADTQYF